This passage covers 10 T cell receptor beta chains from one sample sequenced in a study of vaccination and CD4 T cells after COVID-19. Stated treatment: roughly 10-day PBMC culture with coronavirus spike peptide pools or control peptides (ViraFEST assay). These receptors are not linked to any known antigen. The Oncomine TCR Beta short-read assay was applied to DNA of cultured CD4+ T cells. Via MiXCR, TCRdb re-called the PCR reads, giving one row per CDR3 protein. The data contain around 18,000 distinct CDR3 sequences, about 40% of them singletons. Sequencing was performed on CD4+ T cells from blood, cultured in vitro. The origin of the receptors is a human donor who had recovered from COVID-19.

The chain has TRBV4-3 and TRBJ2-3, with 10 nucleotides matching TRBD2. V was pared by 0 bases and J by 3 bases, with 3 bases of the junction left unmatched. CDR3 length: 16 amino acids. Per germline, CDR1 LGHNA and CDR2 YSLEER. The CDR3 DNA reads as TGCGCCAGCAGCCAAGAGAGTAGCGGGAGGACAGATACGCAGTATTTT. Protein: CASSQESSGRTDTQYF.

The CDR3 DNA sequence: TGTGCCACTCTCAGGGCTAGCGGTCCCTACGAGCAGTACTTC. It codes for CATLRASGPYEQYF. The V gene is TRBV6-2 or TRBV6-3, the J gene TRBJ2-7; 7 nucleotides line up with TRBD2. Germline trimming cut 10 bases from V and 2 bases from J; bases unmatched to any gene: 11. The CDR3 runs to 14 residues. The germline V gene has CDR1 MNHEY and CDR2 SVGEGT.

The rearrangement uses TRBV5-6 and TRBJ2-3, with TRBD2 matching 7 bases. The CDR3 is 16 amino acids. V shed 2 bases and J 5 bases; nucleotides not matched to a gene: 11. Germline lookup yields CDR1 SGHDT and CDR2 YYEEEE. In DNA form, the CDR3 reads TGTGCCAGCAGCTTCGTCCCCGCGGGAGCACGAGATACGCAGTATTTT. Protein product: CASSFVPAGARDTQYF.

J is TRBJ1-6 and V is TRBV12-3 or TRBV12-4; weak D call: TRBD1 (5 bases). The CDR3 consists of 15 residues. V lost 5 bases and J lost 7, with 15 bases in between. CDR3 protein: CASSPYGTTNSPLHF. In DNA form, the CDR3 reads TGTGCCAGCAGTCCTTATGGGACGACAAATTCACCCCTCCACTTT.

This clonotype has only a few counts. The chain links TRBV7-2 to TRBJ2-7; the match to TRBD2 covers 12 bases. V trimming: 5 bases; J trimming: 3 bases; junction bases outside the gene matches: 5. Germline V gives CDR1 SGHTA, CDR2 FQGNSA. The CDR3 extends over 15 amino acids. The CDR3 coding sequence is TGTGCCAGCAGCCCGACTAGCGGGAGAGGCTACGAGCAGTACTTC. It translates to CASSPTSGRGYEQYF.

This clonotype was seen a few times. The chain couples TRBV6-1 to TRBJ2-5; possibly TRBD1 for D (6 bases). Germline lookup yields CDR1 MNHNS and CDR2 SASEGT. The CDR3 has 13 residues. Trimming shortened V by 7 bases and J by 5 bases, and 14 bases separated the two germline ends. CDR3 residues: CASKQGSMETQYF. CDR3 DNA sequence: TGTGCCAGCAAACAGGGCTCTATGGAGACCCAGTACTTC.

The rearrangement links TRBV19 to TRBJ2-7, with a possible D match to TRBD2 (6 bases). The CDR3 is 16 amino acids. The V end was cut by 0 bases, the J end by 0 bases, with 12 bases between. Germline V lookup: CDR1 LNHDA, CDR2 SQIVND (reference sequence). The CDR3 reads CASSIDRGTHSYEQYF. In DNA, the CDR3 is TGTGCCAGTAGTATAGATCGCGGGACTCACTCCTACGAGCAGTACTTC.

This clonotype is medium-sized. This chain uses TRBV28 with TRBJ2-6; TRBD1 matches 10 bases. CDR1 is MDHEN, CDR2 SYDVKM, per germline. V shed 5 bases, J shed 0 bases, and the junction held 16 bases outside the gene matches. This CDR3 contains 21 residues. CDR3 nucleotides: TGTGCCAGCAGTACCCAACCGGGACAGGGGAATTCCGGCTCTGGGGCCAACGTCCTGACTTTC. Translated: CASSTQPGQGNSGSGANVLTF.

The sample holds a few counts of this clonotype. The gene calls are TRBV5-5 and TRBJ1-5; no clear D gene. Germline-derived CDR1 and CDR2 are SGHKS and YYEKEE (reference sequence). The CDR3 has 15 amino acids. The V and J ends lost 1 base and 0 bases respectively, with 8 bases between them. The CDR3 DNA follows: TGTGCCAGCAGCTTGATGTCAGTTAGCAATCAGCCCCAGCATTTT. It is translated as CASSLMSVSNQPQHF.

This chain joins TRBV11-2 and TRBJ1-6; 7 bases agree with TRBD1. Trimming took 7 bases from V and 5 from J; bases not matched to a gene: 8. Germline CDR1 reads SGHAT; CDR2 reads FQNNGV. The CDR3 length is 15 residues. CDR3 nucleotide sequence: TGTGCCAGCAACGAACGACAGGGTAATAATTCACCCCTCCACTTT. This translates into CASNERQGNNSPLHF.